These 23 T cell receptor beta chains came from one sample sequenced in a study of blood T cell repertoires in COVID-19. Sequenced by immunoSEQ multiplex PCR; TCRdb stores in-frame clones only, minus some. The table has more than 110,000 clones, about 89% seen once. Sample: peripheral blood. These receptors were taken from a man in his 60s with active or convalescent COVID-19.

This clone was seen more than once but under ten times. The V call is TRBV4-3, the J call TRBJ2-3, with a weak D call TRBD1 (5 bases). V was shortened by 1 base and J by 6 bases, with 11 bases between the two germline ends. Looked up from germline, CDR1 is LGHNA and CDR2 is YSLEER. The CDR3 has 14 amino acids. This CDR3 reads CASSQAPRGDTQYF. The DNA for the CDR3 is TGCGCCAGCAGCCAAGCCCCTAGGGGCGATACGCAGTATTTT.

The chain combines TRBV6-2 or TRBV6-3 with TRBJ2-3; the match to TRBD2 covers 14 bases. This CDR3 is built from 14 residues. V lost 5 bases to trimming and J lost 12 bases; unmatched junction nucleotides: 7. CDR1 and CDR2 from the germline V gene are MNHEY and SVGEGT. The DNA of the CDR3 is TGTGCCAGCAGTGATCCGGGACTAGCGGGAGAACAGTATTTT. Translated, it gives CASSDPGLAGEQYF.

This clone was seen a single time. The chain joins TRBV7-9 to TRBJ2-1; 11 positions match TRBD2. The V gene's germline CDR1 is SEHNR and CDR2 FQNEAQ (reference sequence). The junction had 7 bases not matched to a gene; V was cut back by 3 bases and J by 9 bases. CDR3 size: 15 residues. CDR3 loop: CASSFSGRARGEQFF. CDR3 nucleotides: TGTGCCAGCAGCTTTAGCGGGAGGGCCAGGGGTGAGCAGTTCTTC.

The chain employs TRBV29-1 and TRBJ1-4, with D perhaps matching TRBD1 (5 bases). Trimming stripped 3 bases from V and 6 bases from J, with 11 bases between. This CDR3 region has 13 residues. Germline loops: CDR1 SQVTM, CDR2 ANQGSEA. CDR3 bases: TGCAGCGTTGATCAGGGAAGTGATGAAAAACTGTTTTTT. This gives the protein CSVDQGSDEKLFF.

In regard to this clone: A much larger clone is a single base away; this may be a read error. The sample holds other DNA sequences that translate to the same CDR3. The chain links TRBV11-2 to TRBJ1-5; 8 positions match TRBD1. The CDR3 is 13 residues long. In germline, CDR1 is SGHAT, CDR2 FQNNGV. V lost 5 bases to trimming and J lost 5 bases; unmatched junction nucleotides: 2. CDR3 loop: CASSLDRDQPQHF. CDR3 coding DNA: TGTGCCAGCAGCCTGGACAGGGATCAGCCCCAGCATTTT.

This rearrangement joins TRBV9 to TRBJ2-5; 11 bases agree with TRBD2. J lost 0 bases, V lost 4 bases, and 8 bases had no gene match. CDR1 and CDR2 (germline): SGDLS, YYNGEE. CDR3 size: 17 residues. In DNA, the CDR3 is TGTGCCAGCAGCCCCCAACCTAGCGGGAGGTACCAAGAGACCCAGTACTTC. Protein sequence: CASSPQPSGRYQETQYF.

The rearrangement links TRBV7-3 to TRBJ2-1; 7 positions agree with TRBD2. This CDR3 comprises 15 residues. Unmatched junction bases numbered 5, after V lost 1 base and J lost 5 bases. Germline V gene lookup returns CDR1 SGHTA and CDR2 FQGTGA. The CDR3 loop is CASSLMSGVNNEQFF. The CDR3 region has the DNA TGTGCCAGCAGCTTAATGAGCGGGGTAAACAATGAGCAGTTCTTC.

The chain uses TRBV6-2 or TRBV6-3 and TRBJ2-6; D uncertain. CDR3 length equals 15 residues. CDR1 and CDR2 (germline): MNHEY, SVGEGT. Trimming stripped 2 bases from V and 0 bases from J, with 5 bases between. The CDR3, as DNA: TGTGCCAGCAGTTACCATTCCTCTGGGGCCAACGTCCTGACTTTC. It translates to CASSYHSSGANVLTF.

The V call is TRBV6-5, the J call TRBJ1-2; a possible D gene is TRBD1 (5 bases). Germline-derived CDR1 and CDR2 are MNHEY and SVGAGI. The CDR3 sequence is 12 residues long. The V end lost 6 bases, the J end lost 4 bases, and 9 bases lay between the germline ends. The DNA of the CDR3 is TGTGCCAGCAGGGGGGGTGGCTATGGCTACACCTTC. It yields the protein CASRGGGYGYTF.

This sequence joins TRBV4-3 and TRBJ1-1; D not certain. V was trimmed by 0 bases and J by 6 bases, leaving 8 bases between them. The CDR3 totals 13 residues. CDR1 and CDR2 (germline): LGHNA, YSLEER. The CDR3 region is CASSQETRSEAFF. CDR3 DNA sequence: TGCGCCAGCAGCCAAGAGACGCGGTCTGAAGCTTTCTTT.

There are a few counts of this clone. The rearrangement joins TRBV5-1 to TRBJ2-2; a weak D match, TRBD2 (5 bases). Germline CDR1 is SGHRS and CDR2 is YFSETQ. CDR3 length: 16 amino acids. The V end was cut by 0 bases, the J end by 4 bases, with 13 bases between. For the CDR3, the DNA is TGCGCCAGCAGCTTGGGGTCAGTTGCGGGCACCGGGGAGCTGTTTTTT. Residues: CASSLGSVAGTGELFF.

V is TRBV2 and J is TRBJ1-2; D not resolved. V shed 6 bases and J shed 8 bases, with 19 bases lying between them. The CDR3 totals 14 residues. Germline assignment: CDR1 SNHLY and CDR2 FYNNEI. The CDR3 region is CASRVEGISKGYTF. DNA of the CDR3: TGTGCCAGCAGGGTCGAGGGCATATCAAAAGGCTACACCTTC.

The chain recombines TRBV4-3 with TRBJ2-4, with D maybe TRBD2 (6 bases). CDR1 is LGHNA, CDR2 YSLEER, per germline. CDR3 length: 13 amino acids. V was shortened by 1 base and J by 8 bases, with 9 bases between the two germline ends. The CDR3: CASSQVTGDIQYF. In nucleotides, the CDR3 is TGCGCCAGCAGCCAAGTCACGGGAGACATTCAGTACTTC.

This clone was counted once. This sequence joins TRBV7-2 and TRBJ2-7; 7 positions agree with TRBD1. The junction had 8 bases not matched to a gene; V was cut back by 1 base and J by 5 bases. Germline V gene lookup returns CDR1 SGHTA and CDR2 FQGNSA. The CDR3 is 15 amino acids. The CDR3 here is CASSLEGGASDEQYF. The CDR3 coding sequence is TGTGCCAGCAGCTTAGAAGGGGGCGCATCGGACGAGCAGTACTTC.

This chain joins TRBV19 and TRBJ1-2; possible D gene TRBD1, 5 bases. Germline CDR1 is LNHDA and CDR2 is SQIVND (reference sequence). V lost 7 bases, J lost 2 bases, and 14 bases lay in between. The CDR3 sequence is 14 residues long. This chain's CDR3 is CASTTLTGNYGYTF. DNA for the CDR3: TGTGCCAGTACCACCTTAACAGGAAACTATGGCTACACCTTC.

This rearrangement joins TRBV24-1 to TRBJ2-1, with a possible D match to TRBD2 (7 bases). The CDR3 is 19 amino acids. V was shortened by 3 bases and J by 1 base, with 21 bases between the two germline ends. Looked up from germline, CDR1 is KGHDR and CDR2 is SFDVKD. The CDR3 DNA sequence: TGTGCCACCAGTGATCCGGGGGGCGCCCAGACTGGGTCCTACAATGAGCAGTTCTTC. It is translated as CATSDPGGAQTGSYNEQFF.

V usage is TRBV11-1 and J usage is TRBJ1-4, with unresolved D. The CDR3 spans 14 residues. V was clipped by 5 bases and J by 7 bases, with 14 bases between them. Looked up from germline, CDR1 is SGHAT and CDR2 is FQDESV (reference sequence). The CDR3 bases are TGTGCCAGCAGCCCACTTCGAGGGCCTGAAAAACTGTTTTTT. Its protein product is CASSPLRGPEKLFF.

On this clone: The junction departs from the called germline gene at one end, perhaps through a read error. The chain uses TRBV6-2 or TRBV6-3 and TRBJ2-3; D is ambiguous. There are 13 residues in the CDR3. CDR1 and CDR2 from the germline V gene are MNHEY and SVGEGT. The CDR3 nucleotides read TGTGCCAGCAGTTCCCTGGTGGCAGATACGCTGTATTTT. Residues: CASSSLVADTLYF.

The rearrangement joins TRBV3-1 (or the pseudogene TRBV3-2) to TRBJ1-3; a possible D gene is TRBD1 (5 bases). The CDR3 sequence is 15 residues long. Between the trimmed V and J ends, which lost 0 bases and 3 bases, there was a span of 9 bases. Per germline, CDR1 LGHDT and CDR2 YNNKEL (reference sequence). The chain's CDR3 is CASSQDGHRGNTIYF. DNA for the CDR3: TGTGCCAGCAGCCAAGATGGACACCGTGGAAACACCATATATTTT.

The CDR3 protein is CASSLVIAGGISPLHF. The CDR3 DNA reads TGTGCCAGCAGCTTAGTGATTGCAGGTGGAATTTCACCCCTCCACTTT. The rearrangement joins TRBV7-8 to TRBJ1-6; D ambiguous. Trimming removed 1 base at V and 9 bases at J, with 16 bases between. Germline V CDR1 and CDR2: SGHVS, FQNEAQ. The CDR3 runs to 16 residues.

This chain uses TRBV7-3 with TRBJ1-2; TRBD1 aligns across 7 bases. CDR3 length equals 17 residues. With 0 bases clipped from V and 2 bases from J, the junction kept 9 bases outside the gene matches. Looked up from germline, CDR1 is SGHTA and CDR2 is FQGTGA. The CDR3 DNA is TGTGCCAGCAGCTTAACGCGGACAGGAGGGGTCAACTATGGCTACACCTTC. It specifies CASSLTRTGGVNYGYTF.

This clone has only a few counts. The rearrangement uses TRBV4-2 and TRBJ2-2; TRBD2 matches 11 bases. The CDR3 sequence is 18 residues long. Trimming cost V 0 bases and J 2 bases; bases outside gene matches: 5. Germline-derived CDR1 and CDR2 are LGHNA and YNFKEQ. In nucleotides, the CDR3 is TGTGCCAGCAGCCAAGAGGCTAGCGGGGGGTCCAACACCGGGGAGCTGTTTTTT. Protein product: CASSQEASGGSNTGELFF.

This clone was observed a single time. The chain has TRBV6-5 and TRBJ1-5, with TRBD1 as a possible D gene (6 bases). The CDR3 has 15 amino acids. V was cut by 9 bases and J by 5 bases, with 20 bases left in between. The germline V gene has CDR1 MNHEY and CDR2 SVGAGI. The CDR3 region is CASTRGGGGDQPQHF. The CDR3 DNA reads as TGTGCCAGTACAAGAGGAGGGGGAGGGGATCAGCCCCAGCATTTT.